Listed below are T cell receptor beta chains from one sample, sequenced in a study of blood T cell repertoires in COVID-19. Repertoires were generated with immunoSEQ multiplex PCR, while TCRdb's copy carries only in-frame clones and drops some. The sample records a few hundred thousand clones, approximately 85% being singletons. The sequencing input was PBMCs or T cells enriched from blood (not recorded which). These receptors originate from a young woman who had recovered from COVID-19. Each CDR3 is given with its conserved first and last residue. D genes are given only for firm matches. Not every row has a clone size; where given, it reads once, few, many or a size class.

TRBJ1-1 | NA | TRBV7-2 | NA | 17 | CASSSYAGAMKNTEAFF | TGTGCCAGCAGCTCCTACGCAGGGGCGATGAAGAACACTGAAGCTTTCTTT
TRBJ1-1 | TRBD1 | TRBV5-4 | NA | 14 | CASSSDRSAVEAFF | TGTGCCAGCAGTTCGGACAGGAGCGCGGTTGAAGCTTTCTTT
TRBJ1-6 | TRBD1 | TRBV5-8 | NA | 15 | CASSLEGQGNSPLHF | TGTGCCAGCAGCTTGGAGGGACAGGGTAATTCACCCCTCCACTTT
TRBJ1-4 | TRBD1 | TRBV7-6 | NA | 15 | CASSRQGATNEKLFF | TGTGCCAGCAGCCGGCAGGGGGCAACTAATGAAAAACTGTTTTTT
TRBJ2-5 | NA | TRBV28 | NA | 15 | CASSLAGALQETQYF | TGTGCCAGCAGTTTGGCGGGGGCCTTACAAGAGACCCAGTACTTC
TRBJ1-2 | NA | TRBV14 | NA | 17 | CASSQVTRGTNLDGYTF | TGTGCCAGCAGCCAAGTCACGCGGGGGACAAACCTGGATGGCTACACCTTC
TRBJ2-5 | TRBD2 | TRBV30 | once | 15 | CASKGGGAGQETQYF | TGTGCCTCGAAGGGCGGGGGGGCCGGTCAAGAGACCCAGTACTTC
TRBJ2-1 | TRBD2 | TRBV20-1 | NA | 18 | CSASAPAASGKTYNEQFF | TGCAGTGCTAGTGCCCCCGCGGCTAGCGGGAAAACCTACAATGAGCAGTTCTTC
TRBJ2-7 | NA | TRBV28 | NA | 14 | CASRQAGPNYEQYF | TGTGCCAGCAGGCAAGCAGGTCCCAACTACGAGCAGTACTTC
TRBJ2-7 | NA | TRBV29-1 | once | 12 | CSVERDDYEQYF | TGCAGCGTTGAGCGGGACGACTACGAGCAGTACTTC
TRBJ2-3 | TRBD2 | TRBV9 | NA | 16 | CASSVGSGKAGDTQYF | TGTGCCAGCAGCGTGGGAAGCGGGAAGGCAGGGGATACGCAGTATTTT
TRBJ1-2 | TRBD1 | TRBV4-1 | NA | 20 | CASSPPGVGDRATPFYGYTF | TGCGCCAGCAGCCCTCCAGGAGTGGGGGACAGGGCCACCCCTTTCTATGGCTACACCTTC
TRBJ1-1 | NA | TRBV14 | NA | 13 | CASSQAYSTEAFF | TGTGCCAGCAGCCAAGCATACAGCACTGAAGCTTTCTTT
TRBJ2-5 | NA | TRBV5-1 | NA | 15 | CASSYRDNYQETQYF | TGCGCCAGCAGCTACCGGGACAACTACCAAGAGACCCAGTACTTC
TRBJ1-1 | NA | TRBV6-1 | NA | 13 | CASSRTVNTEAFF | TGTGCCAGCAGCAGGACAGTGAACACTGAAGCTTTCTTT
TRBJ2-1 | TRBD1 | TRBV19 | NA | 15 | CASSIGQGALNEQFF | TGTGCCAGTAGTATAGGGCAGGGGGCCTTGAATGAGCAGTTCTTC
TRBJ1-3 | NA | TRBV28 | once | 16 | CASSGRQDLSGNTIYF | TGTGCCAGCAGTGGCAGACAGGACCTCTCTGGAAACACCATATATTTT
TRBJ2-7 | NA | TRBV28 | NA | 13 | CASSWPKSYEQYF | TGTGCCAGCAGTTGGCCCAAATCTTACGAGCAGTACTTC
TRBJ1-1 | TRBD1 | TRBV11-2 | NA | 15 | CASSLETGTGLEAFF | TGTGCCAGCAGCTTAGAAACCGGGACAGGGCTTGAAGCTTTCTTT
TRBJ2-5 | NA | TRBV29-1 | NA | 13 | CSVETGRGETQYF | TGCAGCGTTGAGACAGGGCGGGGAGAGACCCAGTACTTC
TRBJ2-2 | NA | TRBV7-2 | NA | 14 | CASSNGQNTGELFF | TGTGCCAGCAGTAATGGACAGAACACCGGGGAGCTGTTTTTT
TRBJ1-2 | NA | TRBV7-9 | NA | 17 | CASSKPEGGRGIYGYTF | TGTGCCAGCAGCAAGCCTGAAGGGGGACGGGGAATTTATGGCTACACCTTC
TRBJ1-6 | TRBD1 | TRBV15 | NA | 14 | CATRNDRGGSPLHF | TGTGCCACCAGGAACGACAGGGGAGGTTCACCCCTCCACTTT
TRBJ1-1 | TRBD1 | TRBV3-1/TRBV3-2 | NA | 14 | CASSFRDRNTEAFF | TGTGCCAGCAGTTTCCGGGACAGGAACACTGAAGCTTTCTTT
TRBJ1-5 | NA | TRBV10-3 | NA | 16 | CAISESMTRNNQPQHF | TGTGCCATCAGTGAGTCGATGACAAGGAACAATCAGCCCCAGCATTTT
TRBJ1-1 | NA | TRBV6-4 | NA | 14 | CASRRQFEDTEAFF | TGTGCCAGCAGACGACAGTTCGAAGACACTGAAGCTTTCTTT
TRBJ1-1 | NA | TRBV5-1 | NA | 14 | CASSLVGRAAEAFF | TGCGCCAGCAGCTTGGTGGGGCGCGCCGCTGAAGCTTTCTTT
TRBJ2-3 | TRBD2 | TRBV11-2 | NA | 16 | CASSLGRGGHTDTQYF | TGTGCCAGCAGCTTAGGGCGGGGGGGCCACACAGATACGCAGTATTTT
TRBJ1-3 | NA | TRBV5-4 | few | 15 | CASSLDTVSGNTIYF | TGTGCCAGCAGCTTGGACACAGTCTCTGGAAACACCATATATTTT
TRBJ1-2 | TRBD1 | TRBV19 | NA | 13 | CASRLTGPYGYTF | TGTGCCAGTAGACTGACAGGGCCTTATGGCTACACCTTC
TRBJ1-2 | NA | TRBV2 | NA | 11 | CASSRQAGYTF | TGTGCCAGCAGTCGACAGGCTGGCTACACCTTC
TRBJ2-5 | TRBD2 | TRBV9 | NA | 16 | CASSVESSGGRETQYF | TGTGCCAGCAGCGTAGAGAGTAGCGGGGGGAGAGAGACCCAGTACTTC
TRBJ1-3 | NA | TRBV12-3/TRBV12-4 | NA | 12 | CASSPNRVAIYF | TGTGCCAGCAGTCCTAACAGGGTAGCCATATATTTT